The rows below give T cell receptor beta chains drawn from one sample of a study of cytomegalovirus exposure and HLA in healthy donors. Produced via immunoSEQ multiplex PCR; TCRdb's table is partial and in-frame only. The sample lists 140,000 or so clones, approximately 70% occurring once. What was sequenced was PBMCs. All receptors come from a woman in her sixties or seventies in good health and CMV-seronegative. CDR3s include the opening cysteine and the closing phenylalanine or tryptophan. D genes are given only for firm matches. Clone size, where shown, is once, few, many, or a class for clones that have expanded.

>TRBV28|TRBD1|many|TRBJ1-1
CATGTGALNTEAFF
TGTGCCACAGGGACAGGGGCACTGAACACTGAAGCTTTCTTT
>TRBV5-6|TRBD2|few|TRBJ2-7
CASSPSGTSSYEQYF
TGTGCCAGCAGTCCCTCCGGGACTAGTTCCTACGAGCAGTACTTC
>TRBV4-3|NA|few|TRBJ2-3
CASSQVGGGDTQYF
TGCGCCAGCAGCCAAGTTGGGGGCGGCGATACGCAGTATTTT
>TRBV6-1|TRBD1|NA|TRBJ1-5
CASSGQGVNQPQHF
TGTGCCAGCAGTGGACAGGGGGTCAATCAGCCCCAGCATTTT
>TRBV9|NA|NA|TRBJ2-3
CASSVVAGENTDTQYF
TGTGCCAGCAGCGTAGTGGCAGGGGAAAACACAGATACGCAGTATTTT
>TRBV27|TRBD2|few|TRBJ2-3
CASSLSTSGGRDTQYF
TGTGCCAGCAGTTTATCTACTAGCGGGGGCCGAGATACGCAGTATTTT
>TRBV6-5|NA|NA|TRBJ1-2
CASSYESGGIYGYTF
TGTGCCAGCAGTTACGAGTCAGGAGGCATCTATGGCTACACCTTC
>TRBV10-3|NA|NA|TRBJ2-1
CAILDRGNEQFF
TGTGCCATCCTGGACAGAGGGAATGAGCAGTTCTTC
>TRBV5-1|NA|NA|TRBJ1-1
CASSTLGGGNTEAFF
TGCGCCAGCAGCACGCTCGGGGGTGGAAACACTGAAGCTTTCTTT
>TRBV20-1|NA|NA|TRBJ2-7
CSASLIYEQYF
TGCAGTGCTAGCCTAATCTACGAGCAGTACTTC
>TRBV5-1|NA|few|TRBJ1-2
CASSYGPIDSNYGYTF
TGCGCCAGCAGCTATGGTCCTATTGACAGTAACTATGGCTACACCTTC
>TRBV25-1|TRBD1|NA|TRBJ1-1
CASSEPDRGGEAFF
TGTGCCAGCAGTGAGCCCGACAGGGGTGGTGAAGCTTTCTTT
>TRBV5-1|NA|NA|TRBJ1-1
CASSLDGGSNTEAFF
TGCGCCAGCAGCCTCGACGGGGGGTCGAACACTGAAGCTTTCTTT
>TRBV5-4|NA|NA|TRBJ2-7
CASSLVVGGDEQYF
TGTGCCAGCAGCTTGGTGGTGGGGGGAGACGAGCAGTACTTC
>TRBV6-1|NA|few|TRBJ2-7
CASSKEEGYEQYF
TGTGCCAGCAGCAAGGAGGAGGGCTACGAGCAGTACTTC
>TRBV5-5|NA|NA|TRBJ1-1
CASSSEAPWFGAFF
TGTGCCAGCAGCTCCGAAGCACCTTGGTTCGGTGCTTTCTTT
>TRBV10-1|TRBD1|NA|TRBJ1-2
CASSESADRVGYGYTF
TGCGCCAGCAGTGAGTCTGCGGACAGGGTCGGCTATGGCTACACCTTC
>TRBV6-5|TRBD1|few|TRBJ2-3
CASRETGGGTDTQYF
TGTGCCAGCAGAGAAACAGGGGGCGGCACAGATACGCAGTATTTT
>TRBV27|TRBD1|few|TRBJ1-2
CASSLSPWTGKYTF
TGTGCCAGCAGTTTAAGCCCCTGGACAGGGAAGTACACCTTC
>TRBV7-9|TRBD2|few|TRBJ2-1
CASSPDGTSHEQFF
TGTGCCAGCAGCCCCGACGGGACTAGCCATGAGCAGTTCTTC
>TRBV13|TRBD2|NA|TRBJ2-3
CASSLSNSGIGSDTQYF
TGTGCCAGCAGCTTATCGAATAGCGGGATAGGGTCAGATACGCAGTATTTT
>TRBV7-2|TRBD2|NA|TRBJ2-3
CASSPRLGDSGRGYF
TGTGCCAGCAGCCCGCGCCTTGGGGATAGCGGGAGGGGGTATTTT
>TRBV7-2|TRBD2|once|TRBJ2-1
CASSLRPGLAENEQFF
TGTGCCAGCAGCTTACGCCCCGGACTAGCGGAGAATGAGCAGTTCTTC
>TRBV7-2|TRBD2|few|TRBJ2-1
CASSYRREALYGEQFF
TGTGCCAGCAGCTACCGGCGGGAGGCCCTGTATGGTGAGCAGTTCTTC
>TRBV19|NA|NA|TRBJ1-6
CASSIPSGGDSPLHF
TGTGCCAGTAGTATCCCTTCCGGGGGAGATTCACCCCTCCACTTT
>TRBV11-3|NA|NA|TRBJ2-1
CASSVGQISYNEQFF
TGTGCCAGCAGCGTGGGCCAAATCTCCTACAATGAGCAGTTCTTC
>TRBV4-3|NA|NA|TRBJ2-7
CASSQDPGDEQYF
TGCGCCAGCAGCCAGGATCCCGGGGACGAGCAGTACTTC
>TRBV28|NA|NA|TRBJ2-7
CASSAAGGLEQYF
TGTGCCAGCAGTGCCGCAGGGGGGCTCGAGCAGTACTTC
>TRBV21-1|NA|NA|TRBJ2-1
CASSKGNPSCGQFF
TGTGCCAGCAGCAAAGGGAACCCTTCCTGCGGGCAGTTCTTC
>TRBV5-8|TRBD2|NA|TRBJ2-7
CASSPGLAGVYEQYF
TGTGCCAGCAGCCCCGGACTAGCGGGAGTTTACGAGCAGTACTTC
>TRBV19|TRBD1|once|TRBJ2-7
CATQETGVHEQYF
TGTGCCACTCAAGAGACAGGGGTCCACGAGCAGTACTTC
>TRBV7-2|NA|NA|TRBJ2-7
CASSRTLYEQYF
TGTGCCAGCAGTCGGACACTGTACGAGCAGTACTTC
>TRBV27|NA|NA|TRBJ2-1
CASSFSPVVFNEQFF
TGTGCCAGCAGTTTCTCCCCCGTTGTGTTCAATGAGCAGTTCTTC
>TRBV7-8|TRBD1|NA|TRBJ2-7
CASSPRTGSSYEQYF
TGTGCCAGCAGCCCACGGACAGGGAGCTCCTACGAGCAGTACTTC
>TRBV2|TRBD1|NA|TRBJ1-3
CASRIGTEGNTIYF
TGTGCCAGCAGAATCGGGACAGAGGGAAACACCATATATTTT
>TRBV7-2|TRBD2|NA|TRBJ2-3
CASSLGGGSGFAIDTQYF
TGTGCCAGCAGCTTAGGGGGGGGGTCGGGTTTTGCGATAGATACGCAGTATTTT
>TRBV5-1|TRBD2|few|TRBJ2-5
CASSAQLAGEGETQYF
TGCGCCAGCAGCGCCCAACTAGCGGGAGAGGGAGAGACCCAGTACTTC
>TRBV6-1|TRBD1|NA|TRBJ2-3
CASSGTGGTDTQYF
TGTGCCAGCAGTGGGACAGGGGGCACAGATACGCAGTATTTT
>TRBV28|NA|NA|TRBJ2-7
CASSPTLGRGSYEQYF
TGTGCCAGCAGCCCTACCTTAGGCAGGGGTAGCTACGAGCAGTACTTC
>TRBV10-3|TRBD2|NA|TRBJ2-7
CAISPGLALLEQYF
TGTGCCATCAGCCCGGGACTAGCGCTGCTCGAGCAGTACTTC
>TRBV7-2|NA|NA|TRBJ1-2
CASSFQNGYGYTF
TGTGCCAGCAGCTTCCAAAACGGCTATGGCTACACCTTC
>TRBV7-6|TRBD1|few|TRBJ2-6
CASSDRGGASGANVLTF
TGTGCCAGCAGCGACAGGGGGGGAGCCTCTGGGGCCAACGTCCTGACTTTC
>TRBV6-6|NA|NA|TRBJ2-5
CASSVRVRSETQYF
TGTGCCAGCAGTGTGAGGGTTCGATCTGAGACCCAGTACTTC
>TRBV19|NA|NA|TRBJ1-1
CASSDLRGTEAFF
TGTGCCAGTAGCGATTTGCGGGGCACTGAAGCTTTCTTT